This entry lists 9 T cell receptor beta chains sequenced from one sample in a study of Ad26.COV2.S vaccination and SARS-CoV-2 variants. Described treatment: roughly 19 received Ad26.COV2.S at low or high dose, single or two shots; several received placebo; per-sample allocation not given. The samples date from day 63 after the first vaccine or placebo injection. The method was immunoSEQ multiplex PCR; TCRdb's version includes in-frame clones alone and lacks a portion of them. The data contain under 550,000 clones, roughly 90% of them singletons. The sequencing here drew on peripheral blood, taken in a trial of Ad26.COV2.S vaccine versus placebo. The origin of the receptors is a person between 18 and 59 years old who received the Ad26.COV2.S COVID-19 vaccine or a placebo.

The chain combines TRBV9 with TRBJ2-2, with TRBD1 as a possible D gene (5 bases). Germline assignment: CDR1 SGDLS and CDR2 YYNGEE. V gave up 4 bases and J gave up 0 bases, with 10 bases separating them. The CDR3 sequence is 15 residues long. The CDR3 sequence is CASSPQTANTGELFF. The CDR3 bases are TGTGCCAGCAGCCCACAGACAGCGAACACCGGGGAGCTGTTTTTT.

The chain recombines TRBV19 with TRBJ1-5, with D unresolved. CDR1 and CDR2 (germline): LNHDA, SQIVND (reference sequence). V gave up 2 bases and J gave up 0 bases, with 11 bases separating them. The CDR3 consists of 16 residues. The CDR3 sequence: CASSISTRGSNQPQHF. The CDR3, as DNA: TGTGCCAGTAGTATATCGACCCGTGGTAGCAATCAGCCCCAGCATTTT.

The chain combines TRBV7-2 with TRBJ2-7; TRBD2 matches at 10 bases. Trimming took 6 bases from V and 6 from J; bases not matched to a gene: 11. The CDR3 runs to 15 residues. The germline V gene has CDR1 SGHTA and CDR2 FQGNSA. The CDR3 DNA reads as TGTGCCAGCAGTCCAAACATAGCGGGGGGCTCCGAGCAGTACTTC. As protein: CASSPNIAGGSEQYF. The full variable domain, in which reference TRBV7-2 and TRBJ2-7 provide the parts outside the CDR3, is GAGVSQSPSNKVTEKGKDVELRCDPISGHTALYWYRQSLGQGLEFLIYFQGNSAPDKSGLPSDRFSAERTGGSVSTLTIQRTQQEDSAVYLCASSPNIAGGSEQYFGPGTRLTVT.

This sequence joins TRBV14 and TRBJ1-6; D is perhaps TRBD1 (6 bases). The CDR3 loop spans 14 amino acids. With 3 bases removed from V and 9 bases from J, the gap between germline ends came to 12 bases. The germline gives CDR1 SGHDN, CDR2 FVKESK. The CDR3 coding sequence is TGTGCCAGCAGCCAGGGGGCAACCGCTTCACCCCTCCACTTT. This translates into CASSQGATASPLHF.

The CDR3 protein is CASSWARPSTDTQYF. The CDR3 region has the DNA TGTGCCAGCAGTTGGGCTAGGCCTAGCACAGATACGCAGTATTTT. This chain connects TRBV6-2 or TRBV6-3 to TRBJ2-3; no clear D. The CDR3 consists of 15 residues. Germline V lookup: CDR1 MNHEY, CDR2 SVGEGT. V lost 4 bases to trimming and J lost 0 bases, with 11 bases between them.

The chain uses TRBV30 and TRBJ2-2; tentative D call: TRBD2 (7 bases). This CDR3 is 13 amino acids long. In germline, CDR1 is GTSNPN, CDR2 SVGIG (reference sequence). CDR3 nucleotide sequence: TGTGCATACTGGGGGGGCTCCGCCGGGGAGCTGTTTTTT. This codes for CAYWGGSAGELFF.

V and J are TRBV5-1 and TRBJ2-7; D uncertain. This CDR3 has 11 amino acids. Deletions cut 5 bases from V and 3 bases from J, with 6 bases between. The germline gives CDR1 SGHRS, CDR2 YFSETQ. The CDR3 is CASRGLYEQYF. Written as DNA, the CDR3 is TGCGCCAGCAGGGGTCTCTACGAGCAGTACTTC.

The V and J genes are TRBV19 and TRBJ1-5; D remains unclear. Trimming took 1 base from V and 9 from J, leaving 16 bases between them. The CDR3 totals 15 residues. The germline CDR1 and CDR2 sequences are LNHDA and SQIVND (reference sequence). Here the CDR3 reads CASSIGTTEFGPQHF. Written as DNA, the CDR3 is TGTGCCAGTAGTATAGGGACTACAGAATTTGGGCCCCAGCATTTT. Drawing the rest from reference TRBV19 and TRBJ1-5, the complete variable domain is DGGITQSPKYLFRKEGQNVTLSCEQNLNHDAMYWYRQDPGQGLRLIYYSQIVNDFQKGDIAEGYSVSREKKESFPLTVTSAQKNPTAFYLCASSIGTTEFGPQHFGDGTRLSIL.

This chain joins TRBV7-9 and TRBJ2-5; 8 nucleotides agree with TRBD2. Losses at the gene ends were 2 bases for V and 4 bases for J; bases not matched to a gene: 9. The germline V gene has CDR1 SEHNR and CDR2 FQNEAQ (reference sequence). This CDR3 has 16 amino acids. CDR3 coding DNA: TGTGCCAGCAGCTTATCCCGCCCTCTAGCGGGAGAGACCCAGTACTTC. As protein: CASSLSRPLAGETQYF.